The T cell receptor (beta chain) described here comes from a study of PD-1 blockade in classical Hodgkin lymphoma. Broader study findings: CD4+ but not CD8+ TCR diversity rose significantly by C4D1.

Assay: immunoSEQ multiplex PCR; the TCRdb copy retains only in-frame clones and omits some. The table includes about 40,000 clones, about 79% detected once. There are a few counts of this clone. The antigen is unknown. Germline CDR1 reads SQVTM; CDR2 reads ANQGSEA. V was pared by 0 bases and J by 3 bases, with 7 bases of the junction left unmatched. CDR3 size: 15 residues. There was relapse after autologous stem cell transplantation in every patient, and there was variation in brentuximab vedotin exposure. Best overall response was complete response, partial response or progressive disease in these relapsed/refractory classical Hodgkin lymphoma patients.

This TCR derives from a human donor with classical Hodgkin lymphoma. This rearrangement joins TRBV29-1 to TRBJ2-7; 8 bases map to TRBD2. Specimen: peripheral blood mononuclear cells (PBMCs), collected at baseline. The CDR3 DNA sequence: TGCAGCGTTGAAGACCCGGGGGGGTCCCGCTACGAGCAGTACTTC. This gives the protein CSVEDPGGSRYEQYF.